This passage covers 29 T cell receptor beta chains from one sample sequenced in a study of blood T cell repertoires in COVID-19. Measured with immunoSEQ multiplex PCR; TCRdb has only the in-frame clones, and not every one. Of roughly 230,000 clones in the sample, roughly 80% were seen once. The sequencing input was peripheral blood. All receptors come from a woman of 80 years or more with COVID-19, enrolled during active disease.

CDR3 sequence (DNA): TGTGCCAGTAGTCGGACGGGACAGGTCAGGATGGGGGGCTACACCTTC. This gives the protein CASSRTGQVRMGGYTF. The rearrangement links TRBV19 to TRBJ1-2, with 8 bases identical to TRBD1. This CDR3 region has 16 residues. The V gene's germline CDR1 is LNHDA and CDR2 SQIVND (reference sequence). With 5 bases clipped from V and 8 bases from J, the junction kept 16 bases outside the gene matches. Full variable domain (remainder filled in from reference TRBV19 and TRBJ1-2): DGGITQSPKYLFRKEGQNVTLSCEQNLNHDAMYWYRQDPGQGLRLIYYSQIVNDFQKGDIAEGYSVSREKKESFPLTVTSAQKNPTAFYLCASSRTGQVRMGGYTFGSGTRLTVV.

The CDR3 sequence: CASSPSQSYGYTF. In DNA, the CDR3 is TGTGCCAGCAGCCCGTCACAGTCCTATGGCTACACCTTC. V is TRBV7-9 and J is TRBJ1-2; D is unresolved. The CDR3 has 13 amino acids. V gave up 5 bases and J gave up 4 bases, with 11 bases separating them. The V gene's germline CDR1 is SEHNR and CDR2 FQNEAQ (reference sequence).

The chain uses TRBV2 and TRBJ1-6; tentatively, D is TRBD1 (6 bases). The CDR3 covers 14 residues. The germline V gene has CDR1 SNHLY and CDR2 FYNNEI. Trimming removed 4 bases at V and 8 bases at J, with 12 bases between. CDR3 sequence: CASSGWTVDSPLHF. The CDR3 DNA follows: TGTGCCAGCAGTGGGTGGACAGTCGATTCACCCCTCCACTTT.

This clone was recorded a few times. The genes are TRBV28 and TRBJ1-5; 7 bases fit TRBD1. Germline V gene data show CDR1 as MDHEN and CDR2 as SYDVKM. Losses at the gene ends were 6 bases for V and 1 base for J; bases not matched to a gene: 6. CDR3 length equals 15 residues. The CDR3 region has the DNA TGTGCCAGCAGGAAAACAGGGGTGAGCAATCAGCCCCAGCATTTT. Translating gives CASRKTGVSNQPQHF.

The chain is built from TRBV11-3 and TRBJ2-2, with 8 positions matching TRBD2. Trimming cost V 4 bases and J 3 bases; bases outside gene matches: 7. This CDR3 is built from 16 residues. Per germline, CDR1 SGHNT and CDR2 YENEEA. CDR3 DNA: TGTGCCAGCAGCTCGTATAGCGGGGTGTACACCGGGGAGCTGTTTTTT. Translating gives CASSSYSGVYTGELFF. The variable domain in full, completed from reference TRBV11-3 and TRBJ2-2, reads EAGVVQSPRYKIIEKKQPVAFWCNPISGHNTLYWYLQNLGQGPELLIRYENEEAVDDSQLPKDRFSAERLKGVDSTLKIQPAELGDSAVYLCASSSYSGVYTGELFFGEGSRLTVL.

V gene TRBV28 combines with J gene TRBJ2-2; 9 positions agree with TRBD1. J was trimmed by 3 bases and V by 5 bases; bases with no gene match: 10. The CDR3 covers 17 residues. The germline V gene has CDR1 MDHEN and CDR2 SYDVKM. The CDR3 nucleotides are TGTGCCAGCAGTCCCTCCAGGACAGGGGCGCACACCGGGGAGCTGTTTTTT. This sequence encodes CASSPSRTGAHTGELFF.

The V call is TRBV6-2 or TRBV6-3, the J call TRBJ1-1; D is ambiguous. This CDR3 has 13 residues. With 4 bases removed from V and 1 base from J, the gap between germline ends came to 7 bases. Looked up from germline, CDR1 is MNHEY and CDR2 is SVGEGT. The CDR3 region has the DNA TGTGCCAGCAGTTCCCTACGGAACACTGAAGCTTTCTTT. Amino acids: CASSSLRNTEAFF.

V is TRBV7-2 and J is TRBJ2-3; 9 bases fit TRBD2. The CDR3 is 16 amino acids. The germline V gene has CDR1 SGHTA and CDR2 FQGNSA. V dropped 1 base and J dropped 6; count of bases not matched to a gene: 8. Written as DNA, the CDR3 is TGTGCCAGCAGCTTAGGGGCCCTAGCGGGGACGGATACGCAGTATTTT. Encoded protein: CASSLGALAGTDTQYF.

In nucleotides, the CDR3 is TGTGCCAGCAGCCAAGAAGCCAACGGGGTGGAAGCTTTCTTT. Translated, it gives CASSQEANGVEAFF. V is TRBV3-1 (or the pseudogene TRBV3-2) and J is TRBJ1-1; D ambiguous. This CDR3 has 14 residues. Trimming cost V 0 bases and J 8 bases, with 13 bases left between them. CDR1 and CDR2 from the germline V gene are LGHDT and YNNKEL (reference sequence).

This sequence joins TRBV6-5 and TRBJ1-6, with D perhaps TRBD1 (5 bases). The CDR3 has 15 amino acids. Germline V lookup: CDR1 MNHEY, CDR2 SVGAGI. V lost 4 bases and J lost 5, with 12 bases in between. The CDR3 DNA follows: TGTGCCAGCAGTTCAGGGAGGGGTCATAATTCACCCCTCCACTTT. Protein: CASSSGRGHNSPLHF.

The chain employs TRBV19 and TRBJ1-1; unclear D gene. Trimming shortened V by 7 bases and J by 1 base, and 19 bases separated the two germline ends. The CDR3 spans 16 residues. Germline-derived CDR1 and CDR2 are LNHDA and SQIVND (reference sequence). CDR3 nucleotides: TGTGCCAGTACCTTGTTGTCCTCAGCAGGGAACACTGAAGCTTTCTTT. This gives the protein CASTLLSSAGNTEAFF.

The CDR3 here is CASGPGQITDTQYF. The CDR3 DNA reads as TGTGCTAGTGGTCCCGGACAGATCACAGATACGCAGTATTTT. This chain links TRBV12-5 with TRBJ2-3; weak D call: TRBD1 (6 bases). Trimming cost V 5 bases and J 2 bases, with 11 bases left between them. From germline, CDR1 is LGHNT and CDR2 FRNRAP. The CDR3 contains 14 residues.

This rearrangement joins TRBV30 to TRBJ2-7; 7 bases line up with TRBD1. J lost 5 bases, V lost 2 bases, and 6 bases had no gene match. CDR1 GTSNPN and CDR2 SVGIG come from the germline V gene (reference sequence). This CDR3 is built from 13 residues. The DNA for the CDR3 is TGTGCCTGGAGTCTGGGACAGCCCCACGAGCAGTACTTC. Protein: CAWSLGQPHEQYF. The full variable domain, with the rest looked up from reference TRBV30 and TRBJ2-7, is SQTIHQWPATLVQPVGSPLSLECTVEGTSNPNLYWYRQAAGRGLQLLFYSVGIGQISSEVPQNLSASRPQDRQFILSSKKLLLSDSGFYLCAWSLGQPHEQYFGPGTRLTVT.

The J gene is TRBJ1-1, the V gene TRBV5-6; 8 nucleotides line up with TRBD1. The germline V gene has CDR1 SGHDT and CDR2 YYEEEE. The CDR3 is 13 residues long. V lost 5 bases, J lost 4 bases, and 4 bases stayed unmatched. The chain's CDR3 is CASSYRGFTEAFF. The CDR3 coding sequence is TGTGCCAGCAGTTACAGGGGGTTCACTGAAGCTTTCTTT.

The chain combines TRBV3-1 (or the pseudogene TRBV3-2) with TRBJ2-7, with 10 bases matching TRBD2. With V trimmed by 8 bases and J by 2 bases, 3 bases remained unmatched. Germline V gives CDR1 LGHDT, CDR2 YNNKEL (reference sequence). This CDR3 is 13 amino acids long. The CDR3 loop reads CASALAGPYEQYF. In DNA, the CDR3 is TGTGCCAGCGCACTAGCGGGGCCCTACGAGCAGTACTTC.

A remark on this clone: The same CDR3 arises from other DNA sequences in this sample as well. The chain carries TRBV18 and TRBJ1-5; no firm D call. V gave up 2 bases and J gave up 4 bases, with 6 bases separating them. The length of the CDR3 is 13 residues. CDR1 KGHSH and CDR2 LQKENI come from the germline V gene. The CDR3 sequence is CASSPSRNQPQHF. CDR3 sequence (DNA): TGTGCCAGCTCACCAAGCCGAAATCAGCCCCAGCATTTT.

The V call is TRBV6-2 or TRBV6-3, the J call TRBJ2-5; 12 bases map to TRBD1. The germline V gene has CDR1 MNHEY and CDR2 SVGEGT. The CDR3 spans 18 residues. Trimming took 0 bases from V and 0 from J; bases not matched to a gene: 5. DNA of the CDR3: TGTGCCAGCAGTTACTCTGGGACAGGGGGCCTATACCAAGAGACCCAGTACTTC. Its protein product is CASSYSGTGGLYQETQYF.

This chain connects TRBV5-4 to TRBJ2-2; D may be TRBD1 (7 bases). V was pared by 1 base and J by 5 bases, with 15 bases between. CDR3 length: 16 residues. The V gene's germline CDR1 is SGHNT and CDR2 YYREEE (reference sequence). The DNA of the CDR3 is TGTGCCAGCAGCTTGCGAGGAGGGGGCAAGACCGGGGAGCTGTTTTTT. This encodes CASSLRGGGKTGELFF.

This chain links TRBV7-9 with TRBJ2-5; a weak D match, TRBD1 (6 bases). The germline CDR1 and CDR2 sequences are SEHNR and FQNEAQ (reference sequence). Trimming removed 4 bases at V and 7 bases at J, with 16 bases between. The CDR3 runs 14 residues. The CDR3 protein is CASSSGTHSGTQYF. CDR3 bases: TGTGCCAGCAGCTCAGGGACACACTCAGGGACCCAGTACTTC. Filled out from reference TRBV7-9 and TRBJ2-5, the complete variable domain reads DTGVSQNPRHKITKRGQNVTFRCDPISEHNRLYWYRQTLGQGPEFLTYFQNEAQLEKSRLLSDRFSAERPKGSFSTLEIQRTEQGDSAMYLCASSSGTHSGTQYFGPGTRLLVL.

This chain uses TRBV18 with TRBJ1-2, with D maybe TRBD1 (6 bases). V was pared by 3 bases and J by 7 bases, with 18 bases between. This CDR3 region has 15 residues. Germline CDR1 is KGHSH and CDR2 is LQKENI. This chain's CDR3 is CASSPRSGEIFGYTF. CDR3 nucleotides: TGTGCCAGCTCACCTCGATCAGGGGAAATCTTTGGCTACACCTTC.

This sequence joins TRBV7-3 and TRBJ2-3; 9 nucleotides align to TRBD2. Germline-derived CDR1 and CDR2 are SGHTA and FQGTGA. Trimming cost V 0 bases and J 4 bases; bases outside gene matches: 5. The CDR3 spans 16 residues. The CDR3: CASSLTGAGGPDTQYF. As DNA, the CDR3 is TGTGCCAGCAGCTTAACAGGAGCGGGGGGACCAGATACGCAGTATTTT.

The chain employs TRBV7-2 and TRBJ2-1; 7 bases are shared with TRBD2. CDR1 SGHTA and CDR2 FQGNSA come from the germline V gene. Trimming removed 7 bases from V and 7 bases from J; junction bases left unmatched: 7. The CDR3 sequence is 13 residues long. In DNA, the CDR3 is TGTGCCAGCACTTGGGGGGGGTCAAATGAGCAGTTCTTC. This codes for CASTWGGSNEQFF.

The chain uses TRBV2 and TRBJ1-2; 7 bases agree with TRBD1. V shed 3 bases and J 5 bases; nucleotides not matched to a gene: 6. Germline CDR1 and CDR2: SNHLY and FYNNEI. The CDR3 is 14 residues long. CDR3 nucleotides: TGTGCCAGCAGTGACAGGGGGGCTCAGTATGGCTACACCTTC. Residues: CASSDRGAQYGYTF.

The genes are TRBV10-2 and TRBJ2-5; the match to TRBD2 covers 8 bases. CDR1 is WSHSY and CDR2 is SAAADI in the germline V gene. Germline trimming cut 3 bases from V and 4 bases from J; bases unmatched to any gene: 22. This CDR3 has 20 amino acids. This chain's CDR3 is CASSDLRDTSGGTLRETQYF. The DNA of the CDR3 is TGCGCCAGCAGTGACCTTCGGGATACCAGCGGGGGAACCCTCCGAGAGACCCAGTACTTC.

This chain connects TRBV5-1 to TRBJ2-3, with TRBD2 matching over 10 bases. V lost 0 bases, J lost 2 bases, and 3 bases stayed unmatched. CDR1 is SGHRS, CDR2 YFSETQ, per germline. This CDR3 spans 16 amino acids. CDR3 amino acids: CASSLGSGGATDTQYF. The CDR3 region has the DNA TGCGCCAGCAGCTTGGGCAGCGGGGGGGCCACAGATACGCAGTATTTT.

The CDR3 is CASSTDRPTFYEQYF. CDR3 coding DNA: TGTGCCAGCTCGACCGACAGGCCAACATTCTACGAGCAGTACTTC. V gene TRBV27 combines with J gene TRBJ2-7, with D possibly matching TRBD1 (6 bases). Germline V gene data show CDR1 as MNHEY and CDR2 as SMNVEV (reference sequence). V was shortened by 8 bases and J by 3 bases, with 20 bases between the two germline ends. The CDR3 has 15 residues.

This sequence joins TRBV7-9 and TRBJ1-1; D is possibly TRBD1 (6 bases). Per the germline V gene, CDR1 is SEHNR and CDR2 is FQNEAQ (reference sequence). This CDR3 has 14 amino acids. Trimming took off 6 bases at V and 5 bases at J, with 16 bases between the two ends. The CDR3 here is CASSFWTDSTEAFF. For the CDR3, the DNA is TGTGCCAGCAGTTTTTGGACGGACAGTACTGAAGCTTTCTTT.

This clone was found a few times. This chain links TRBV27 with TRBJ1-4; the match to TRBD1 covers 9 bases. This CDR3 is built from 21 residues. V lost 3 bases, J lost 4 bases, and 21 bases stayed unmatched. The germline V gene encodes CDR1 MNHEY and CDR2 SMNVEV (reference sequence). CDR3 sequence reads: CASSFQAPGTGTGVNNEKLFF. Here the CDR3 DNA reads TGTGCCAGCAGTTTTCAAGCCCCCGGGACAGGGACCGGGGTAAATAATGAAAAACTGTTTTTT.

On this clone: The sample has other DNA sequences that encode this CDR3 too. The chain employs TRBV24-1 and TRBJ1-2; TRBD1 matches at 10 bases. CDR3 length: 14 amino acids. Per the germline V gene, CDR1 is KGHDR and CDR2 is SFDVKD. The junction had 7 bases not matched to a gene; V was cut back by 5 bases and J by 8 bases. The CDR3, as DNA: TGTGCCACCAGTGGACCGGGACAGGGGAGAGGCTACACCTTC. Translating it yields CATSGPGQGRGYTF.